The 22 T cell receptor beta chains presented below share a single source sample, sequenced in a study of beta chain features in type 1 diabetes. Every isolated RNA sample was fully reverse transcribed, so sequencing captured expressed TCRB transcripts. The data were produced by immunoSEQ multiplex PCR, yet TCRdb's version contains in-frame clones alone and is incomplete. The sample holds fewer than 550,000 clones, about an eighth seen once. The sequenced material came from naive CD4+ T cells from blood. These receptors were obtained from a woman aged 18-29 years in good health.

This rearrangement joins TRBV2 to TRBJ2-5; D uncertain. V lost 4 bases and J lost 5, with 17 bases in between. CDR1 and CDR2 (germline): SNHLY, FYNNEI. CDR3 size: 15 residues. DNA for the CDR3: TGTGCCAGCAGTGTCCAGGATCTCGCTACGGAGACCCAGTACTTC. Translating it yields CASSVQDLATETQYF.

This clone has only a few counts. The chain links TRBV29-1 to TRBJ1-2, with 7 bases that match TRBD1. After removal of 2 bases from V and 5 bases from J, the junction contained 8 bases not matched to a gene. From germline, CDR1 is SQVTM and CDR2 ANQGSEA. The CDR3 has 14 amino acids. The CDR3 is CSVETGARGYGYTF. For the CDR3, the DNA is TGCAGCGTTGAAACAGGGGCTCGGGGGTATGGCTACACCTTC.

The rearrangement links TRBV9 to TRBJ2-5, with TRBD2 matching 13 bases. V was clipped by 2 bases and J by 5 bases; unmatched bases: 6. Germline V gives CDR1 SGDLS, CDR2 YYNGEE. This CDR3 has 16 amino acids. CDR3 amino acids: CASSVTSGRTGETQYF. As DNA, the CDR3 is TGTGCCAGCAGCGTGACTAGCGGGAGGACAGGGGAGACCCAGTACTTC.

As to this clone: A much larger clonotype is one base distant, so this may be a read error. Different DNA sequences within this sample yield the same CDR3. The chain joins TRBV18 to TRBJ2-3; no firm D call. V was clipped by 3 bases and J by 6 bases, with 4 bases between them. Germline CDR1 is KGHSH and CDR2 is LQKENI. CDR3 size: 11 residues. Here the CDR3 reads CASSPTDTQYF. The CDR3 bases are TGTGCCAGCTCACCCACGGATACGCAGTATTTT.

The chain couples TRBV30 to TRBJ2-7, with TRBD1 as a possible D gene (6 bases). Germline lookup yields CDR1 GTSNPN and CDR2 SVGIG (reference sequence). There are 13 residues in the CDR3. V lost 2 bases, J lost 6 bases, and 14 bases lay in between. In DNA form, the CDR3 reads TGTGCCTGGAGTTCGCAGGGGTACGGCGAGCAGTACTTC. Protein: CAWSSQGYGEQYF.

This clone was recorded a few times. This chain joins TRBV7-9 and TRBJ1-2; D unclear. CDR3 length: 15 residues. Trimming pared 5 bases from V and 5 bases from J, leaving 18 bases between. Germline CDR1 reads SEHNR; CDR2 reads FQNEAQ (reference sequence). The CDR3 is CASSPSRVGSYGYTF. CDR3 nucleotide sequence: TGTGCCAGCAGCCCCTCACGTGTGGGCTCGTATGGCTACACCTTC.

J is TRBJ1-2 and V is TRBV7-9; D is undetermined. The CDR3 has 16 amino acids. Per germline, CDR1 SEHNR and CDR2 FQNEAQ (reference sequence). Trimming removed 4 bases from V and 4 bases from J, with 19 bases in between. The CDR3 loop is CASSSNPRAALYGYTF. The CDR3 region has the DNA TGTGCCAGCAGCTCGAACCCCCGGGCAGCCCTCTATGGCTACACCTTC.

This clone occurred a few times. The chain joins TRBV30 to TRBJ1-2; no firm D call. This CDR3 contains 11 residues. V was cut by 2 bases and J by 4 bases, with 5 bases left in between. Germline lookup yields CDR1 GTSNPN and CDR2 SVGIG (reference sequence). The CDR3 sequence is CAWSRTYGYTF. CDR3 coding DNA: TGTGCCTGGAGTCGAACCTATGGCTACACCTTC.

This chain connects TRBV9 to TRBJ2-1, with TRBD2 matching over 7 bases. Germline CDR1 SGDLS, CDR2 YYNGEE. Trimming cost V 0 bases and J 0 bases; bases outside gene matches: 3. CDR3 length equals 16 residues. CDR3: CASSVVGGSSYNEQFF. The CDR3 DNA follows: TGTGCCAGCAGCGTAGTGGGCGGGAGCTCCTACAATGAGCAGTTCTTC.

This clone showed up just a few times. This chain uses TRBV7-2 with TRBJ2-5; tentatively, D is TRBD2 (6 bases). The CDR3 is 17 amino acids. Germline V CDR1 and CDR2: SGHTA, FQGNSA. V shed 0 bases and J shed 4 bases, with 18 bases lying between them. In nucleotides, the CDR3 is TGTGCCAGCAGCTTAGCTAGCGGTTATGGAGGAGGAGAGACCCAGTACTTC. Encoded protein: CASSLASGYGGGETQYF.

This clone was counted a few times. The chain has TRBV4-3 and TRBJ1-1; D is undetermined. This CDR3 contains 15 residues. Trimming removed 0 bases at V and 1 base at J, with 9 bases between. Per the germline V gene, CDR1 is LGHNA and CDR2 is YSLEER. For the CDR3, the DNA is TGCGCCAGCAGCCAAGAAGAAGGAGGGAACACTGAAGCTTTCTTT. Translated, it gives CASSQEEGGNTEAFF.

The rearrangement links TRBV15 to TRBJ1-4; tentatively, D is TRBD1 (5 bases). Germline-derived CDR1 and CDR2 are LNHNV and YYDKDF (reference sequence). The V end was cut by 2 bases, the J end by 10 bases, with 17 bases between. CDR3 size: 15 residues. Written as DNA, the CDR3 is TGTGCCACCAGCAGACCTCGTGGGGCCTTAGGAAAACTGTTTTTT. The encoded protein is CATSRPRGALGKLFF.

This clone was seen a few times. The V call is TRBV7-9, the J call TRBJ2-5, with D unclear. Germline loops: CDR1 SEHNR, CDR2 FQNEAQ (reference sequence). V lost 1 base, J lost 7 bases, and 19 bases lay in between. This CDR3 region has 16 residues. The chain's CDR3 is CASSLGLTTPIGTQYF. In DNA form, the CDR3 reads TGTGCCAGCAGCTTAGGACTGACAACCCCCATAGGGACCCAGTACTTC.

The chain employs TRBV9 and TRBJ2-5, with D possibly being TRBD1 or TRBD2 (6 bases each). V lost 3 bases and J 5 bases, leaving 17 bases between the germline ends. This CDR3 region has 15 residues. Germline V gene data show CDR1 as SGDLS and CDR2 as YYNGEE. CDR3 in amino acids: CASSEQGRESETQYF. The CDR3 bases are TGTGCCAGCAGCGAACAGGGCCGGGAGTCCGAGACCCAGTACTTC.

Note on this clone: A junction end diverges from the germline sequence, so it may reflect a read error. V gene TRBV7-7 combines with J gene TRBJ2-1; 9 bases match TRBD1. This CDR3 is 15 amino acids long. From germline, CDR1 is SSHAT and CDR2 FNYEAQ (reference sequence). The DNA for the CDR3 is TGTGCTAGCAGCAAGGGACAGGGATACTACAATGAGCAGTTCTTC. Amino acid sequence: CASSKGQGYYNEQFF. Using reference TRBV7-7 and TRBJ2-1 for the parts outside the CDR3, the full variable domain is GAGVSQSPRYKVTKRGQDVTLRCDPISSHATLYWYQQALGQGPEFLTYFNYEAQPDKSGLPSDRFSAERPEGSISTLTIQRTEQRDSAMYRCASSKGQGYYNEQFFGPGTRLTVL.

The chain has TRBV2 and TRBJ2-1; a possible D gene is TRBD2 (6 bases). The V gene's germline CDR1 is SNHLY and CDR2 FYNNEI. Trimming left V 6 bases short and J 5 bases short, with 23 bases between. The CDR3 has 17 amino acids. The CDR3 sequence is CASRSLHGGRGNNEQFF. In nucleotides, the CDR3 is TGTGCCAGCAGGAGTCTACATGGGGGGAGAGGAAACAATGAGCAGTTCTTC.

The table lists this clone with a few counts. The V and J genes are TRBV4-1 and TRBJ2-1; weak D call: TRBD2 (5 bases). Per germline, CDR1 MGHRA and CDR2 YSYEKL. With 4 bases removed from V and 8 bases from J, the gap between germline ends came to 18 bases. The CDR3 contains 15 residues. This CDR3 reads CASSPSVGSSYEQFF. The CDR3, as DNA: TGCGCCAGCAGCCCCTCCGTAGGGAGTAGCTATGAGCAGTTCTTC.

This clone occurred a few times. V gene TRBV29-1 combines with J gene TRBJ2-5, with no clear D. This CDR3 spans 14 amino acids. Germline V gene data show CDR1 as SQVTM and CDR2 as ANQGSEA. V was cut by 4 bases and J by 1 base, with 13 bases left in between. CDR3 protein: CSVGRLLVQETQYF. As DNA, the CDR3 is TGCAGCGTTGGAAGGCTCTTGGTCCAAGAGACCCAGTACTTC. Filled out from reference TRBV29-1 and TRBJ2-5, the complete variable domain reads SAVISQKPSRDICQRGTSLTIQCQVDSQVTMMFWYRQQPGQSLTLIATANQGSEATYESGFVIDKFPISRPNLTFSTLTVSNMSPEDSSIYLCSVGRLLVQETQYFGPGTRLLVL.

In its sample, this clone was seen a few times. The chain joins TRBV5-4 to TRBJ1-1; D remains ambiguous. V was pared by 1 base and J by 1 base, with 11 bases between. CDR1 SGHNT and CDR2 YYREEE come from the germline V gene (reference sequence). The CDR3 is 15 amino acids. CDR3 in amino acids: CASSLSGVRNTEAFF. CDR3 in DNA: TGTGCCAGCAGCTTGTCCGGAGTACGGAACACTGAAGCTTTCTTT.

This chain joins TRBV30 and TRBJ1-6; D remains ambiguous. Germline CDR1 reads GTSNPN; CDR2 reads SVGIG (reference sequence). V was shortened by 0 bases and J by 3 bases, with 18 bases between the two germline ends. This CDR3 has 18 residues. CDR3 sequence: CAWSVWEEHNLYNSPLHF. The CDR3, as DNA: TGTGCCTGGAGTGTCTGGGAAGAACACAACCTCTATAATTCACCCCTCCACTTT.

There are a few counts of this clone. The chain combines TRBV7-2 with TRBJ2-5; 8 bases are shared with TRBD1. The CDR3 contains 13 residues. The J segment lost 10 bases and the V segment lost 3 bases, leaving 7 bases of the junction unmatched. CDR1 SGHTA and CDR2 FQGNSA come from the germline V gene. The chain's CDR3 is CASSFGNRGIQYF. Written as DNA, the CDR3 is TGTGCCAGCAGCTTTGGAAACAGGGGGATCCAGTACTTC. The full variable domain, in which reference TRBV7-2 and TRBJ2-5 provide the parts outside the CDR3, is GAGVSQSPSNKVTEKGKDVELRCDPISGHTALYWYRQSLGQGLEFLIYFQGNSAPDKSGLPSDRFSAERTGGSVSTLTIQRTQQEDSAVYLCASSFGNRGIQYFGPGTRLLVL.

This clone was recorded at least ten times. V usage is TRBV6-5 and J usage is TRBJ2-5; possibly TRBD1 or TRBD2 for D (5 bases each). Per the germline V gene, CDR1 is MNHEY and CDR2 is SVGAGI. The CDR3 has 14 residues. V was pared by 8 bases and J by 5 bases, with 18 bases between. Here the CDR3 DNA reads TGTGCCAGCCGACGGCCGGGGAAGGGGGAGACCCAGTACTTC. Protein: CASRRPGKGETQYF.